The sequence of this T cell receptor beta chain was determined in a study of neurological immune-mediated disorders. The cDNA was generated through 5'RACE incorporating 10-nucleotide random UMIs. From 15-18 subjects, every sequencing run obtained over 190 million TCR-beta sequences. TCRdb analysed the 5' RACE reads with MiXCR anew, one entry per CDR3 protein. The sample carries over 60,000 distinct CDR3 sequences, about 5% recorded once. The V gene's germline CDR1 is SGHRS and CDR2 YFSETQ. This CDR3 comprises 16 residues. V shed 4 bases and J shed 0 bases, with 11 bases lying between them. The chain is built from TRBV5-1 and TRBJ2-6; D is perhaps TRBD1 or TRBD2 (5 bases each). The TCR originated in a woman between 25 and 40 years old with multiple sclerosis. Sequenced sample: PBMCs. The CDR3 region has the DNA TGCGCCAGCAGCAGGGACGGTAACTCTGGGGCCAACGTCCTGACTTTC. Its translation is CASSRDGNSGANVLTF. The whole variable domain, filled in from reference TRBV5-1 and TRBJ2-6, reads KAGVTQTPRYLIKTRGQQVTLSCSPISGHRSVSWYQQTPGQGLQFLFEYFSETQRNKGNFPGRFSGRQFSNSRSEMNVSTLELGDSALYLCASSRDGNSGANVLTFGAGSRLTVL.